This paragraph covers one T cell receptor beta chain sequence. The CDR3 spans 13 residues. Germline V gene sequence: CDR1 SGDLS, CDR2 YYNGEE. V shed 6 bases and J 8 bases; nucleotides not matched to a gene: 10. The sample originates from a study of CD8 T cells in Susac syndrome. TCR beta sequencing was performed on blood CD8+ and CD4+ T cells. Reverse transcription of roughly 0.45 to 1 ug RNA used random hexamers. With immunoSEQ multiplex PCR, TCR beta CDR3 was amplified across 54 Vbeta and 13 Jbeta. TCRdb called the immunoSEQ multiplex PCR reads again in MiXCR, with one record for every CDR3 protein. This table holds fewer than 250,000 distinct CDR3 sequences, 92% found once.

The origin of this receptor is a human donor with multiple sclerosis. The sample comprised CD8+ T cells from PBMCs. This chain joins TRBV9 and TRBJ1-2, with 7 bases that match TRBD1. The CDR3 DNA reads as TGTGCCAGCACCTCACCTAGGGGGCCCGGCTACACCTTC. Protein product: CASTSPRGPGYTF.